This entry describes one T cell receptor beta chain. What it recognizes is unknown. Clones were sequenced by immunoSEQ multiplex PCR, and TCRdb holds only the in-frame ones, with some missing. The sample lists roughly 80,000 clones, 88% occurring once. The sample comes from a study of T cell responses to AZD1222 COVID-19 vaccine. Findings and limits, study-wide: A mostly white British donor set with more females was recruited, and clonal diversity was possibly underestimated. None of the repertoires were sampled until the peak T cell response had passed. When two AZD1222 doses had been given, Spike-specific TCR breadth and depth rose.

This CDR3 is 18 amino acids long. CDR1 and CDR2 (germline): MNHEY, SMNVEV (reference sequence). V lost 6 bases and J lost 0; bases outside the gene matches: 8. The V call is TRBV27, the J call TRBJ2-1; 13 bases match TRBD2. This sequence originates from an adult in good health. Material: peripheral blood, obtained on day 0 of MenACWY control vaccination. The CDR3 DNA follows: TGTGCCAGCAGGACGAGACTAGCGGGAGGAGGCTCCTACAATGAGCAGTTCTTC. Translated: CASRTRLAGGGSYNEQFF.